This TCR beta chain was captured in a study of shared clonotypes between healthy human individuals. Across the study: Researchers drew samples from two women and a few men aged 18 to 49. Study conclusions and caveats: What rarefaction showed was incomplete sorted-subset sequencing despite large depth.

Generated by immunoSEQ multiplex PCR, the TCRdb table keeps only in-frame clones and is missing some. This table has approximately 2.4 million clones, 90% to 97% appearing once. Comment on this clone: The antigen remains unidentified.

V lost 2 bases and J 6 bases, leaving 14 bases between the germline ends. The germline V gene has CDR1 MNHNS and CDR2 SASEGT. The CDR3 contains 14 residues. The chain carries TRBV6-1 and TRBJ2-7, with a possible D match to TRBD2 (5 bases). Source material: naive CD4+ T cells sorted from blood. The sample's subset: CD45RA+ positively selected. This receptor was identified in a man younger than 35 in good health. CDR3 region: CASSEITRGSEQYF. In DNA, the CDR3 is TGTGCCAGCAGTGAAATTACTCGGGGATCCGAGCAGTACTTC.